The entry that follows covers one TCR beta chain sequence. Sequencing used immunoSEQ multiplex PCR; TCRdb keeps in-frame clones, though not all of them. The sample holds some 300,000 clones, 85% to 90% seen once. Deletions cut 4 bases from V and 2 bases from J, with 12 bases between. The CDR3 runs to 15 residues. The germline V gene has CDR1 SGHDN and CDR2 FVKESK. These data belong to a study of blood T cell repertoires in COVID-19. The overall study: Sample material is recorded as cDNA or gDNA derived from T cells, B-cell-depleted T cells, or PBMCs.

The source material was peripheral blood. The sequence derives from a woman aged 25 to 39 with COVID-19, enrolled during active disease. V is TRBV14 and J is TRBJ1-3; D not certain. The CDR3 is CASSPLWPPGNTIYF. CDR3 sequence (DNA): TGTGCCAGCAGCCCTCTTTGGCCCCCTGGAAACACCATATATTTT.